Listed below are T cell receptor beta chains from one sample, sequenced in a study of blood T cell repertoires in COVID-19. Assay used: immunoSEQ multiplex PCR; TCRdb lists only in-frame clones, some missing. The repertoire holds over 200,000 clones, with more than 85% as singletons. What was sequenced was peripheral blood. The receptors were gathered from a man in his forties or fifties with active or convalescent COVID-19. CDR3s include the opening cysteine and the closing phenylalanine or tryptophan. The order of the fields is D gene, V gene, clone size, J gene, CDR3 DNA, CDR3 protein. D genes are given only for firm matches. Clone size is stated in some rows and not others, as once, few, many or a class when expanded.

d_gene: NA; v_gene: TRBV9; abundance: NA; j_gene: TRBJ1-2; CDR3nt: TGTGCCAGCAGCGCGGGGGGAGGTAACTATGGCTACACCTTC; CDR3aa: CASSAGGGNYGYTF
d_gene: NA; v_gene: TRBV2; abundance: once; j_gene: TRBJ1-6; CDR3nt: TGTGCCAGCAGCGTCGAGACAGGACAAAATTCACCCCTCCATTTT; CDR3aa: CASSVETGQNSPLHF
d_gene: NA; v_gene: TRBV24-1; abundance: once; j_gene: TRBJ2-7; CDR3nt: TGTGCCACCAGTGATTTGCGCTTCGGTTACGAGCAGTACTTC; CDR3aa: CATSDLRFGYEQYF
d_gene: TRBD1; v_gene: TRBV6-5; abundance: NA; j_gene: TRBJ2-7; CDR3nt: TGTGCCAGCAGAGGGGACAGGGGGACGGGGGAGCAGTACTTC; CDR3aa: CASRGDRGTGEQYF
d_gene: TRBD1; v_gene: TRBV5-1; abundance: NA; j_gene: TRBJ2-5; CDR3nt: TGCGCCAGCAGCTTGGCTGGGACAGGGCAAGAGACCCAGTACTTC; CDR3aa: CASSLAGTGQETQYF
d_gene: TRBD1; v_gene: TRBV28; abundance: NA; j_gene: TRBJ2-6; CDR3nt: TGTGCCAGCACCCCATGGGGGACAGGGACTGGGGCCAACGTCCTGACTTTC; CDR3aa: CASTPWGTGTGANVLTF
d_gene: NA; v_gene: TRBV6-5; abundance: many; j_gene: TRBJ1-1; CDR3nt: TGTGCCAGCAGGATGACAGGGAACACTGAAGCTTTCTTT; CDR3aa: CASRMTGNTEAFF
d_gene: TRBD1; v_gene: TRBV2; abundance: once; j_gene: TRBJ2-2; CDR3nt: TGTGCCAGCACGGTGGGACAGGGGAGGTTTCCCGGGGAGCTGTTTTTT; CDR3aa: CASTVGQGRFPGELFF
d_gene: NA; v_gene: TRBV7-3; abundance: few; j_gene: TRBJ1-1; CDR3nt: TGTGCCAGCAGCTTAACTGGCTCAACTGAAGCTTTCTTT; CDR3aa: CASSLTGSTEAFF
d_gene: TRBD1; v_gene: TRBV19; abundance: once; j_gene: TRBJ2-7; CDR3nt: TGTGCCAGTAGTATACAGGGGGCATACGAGCAGTACTTC; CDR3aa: CASSIQGAYEQYF
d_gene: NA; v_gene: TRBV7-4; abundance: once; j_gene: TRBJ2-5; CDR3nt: TGTGCCAGCAGCTTCTTTAGTGGCTCTAGCCAAGAGACCCAGTACTTC; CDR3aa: CASSFFSGSSQETQYF
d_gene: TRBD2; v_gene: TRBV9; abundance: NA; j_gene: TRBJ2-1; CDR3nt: TGTGCCAGCAACCGGGGACTAGCAGGCTACAATGAGCAGTTCTTC; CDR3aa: CASNRGLAGYNEQFF
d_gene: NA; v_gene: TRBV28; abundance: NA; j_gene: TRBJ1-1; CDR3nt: TGTGCCAGCAGTTTGGGGGGAAGTAACACTGAAGCTTTCTTT; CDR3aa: CASSLGGSNTEAFF
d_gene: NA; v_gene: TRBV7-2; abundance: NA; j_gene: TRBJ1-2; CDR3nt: TGTGCCAGCAGCGGGGGGAGAGGGTGGTATGGCTACACCTTC; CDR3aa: CASSGGRGWYGYTF
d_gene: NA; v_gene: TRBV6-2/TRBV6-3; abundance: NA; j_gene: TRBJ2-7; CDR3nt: TGTGCCAGCAGTTACTCGGCTTCCGAGCAGTACTTC; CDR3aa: CASSYSASEQYF
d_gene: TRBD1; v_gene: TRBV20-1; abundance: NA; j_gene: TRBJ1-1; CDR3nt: TGCAGTGCTGGGGGACAGGGGGAAGCTTTCTTT; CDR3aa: CSAGGQGEAFF
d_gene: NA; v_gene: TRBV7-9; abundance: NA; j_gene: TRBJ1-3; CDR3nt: TGTGCCAGCAGCCAATCCGGAGAGGGAAGAAACACCATATATTTT; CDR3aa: CASSQSGEGRNTIYF
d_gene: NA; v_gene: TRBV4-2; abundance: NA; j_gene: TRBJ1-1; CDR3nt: TGTGCCAGCACCGAACGCAGGGGAAGTACTGAAGCTTTCTTT; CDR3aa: CASTERRGSTEAFF
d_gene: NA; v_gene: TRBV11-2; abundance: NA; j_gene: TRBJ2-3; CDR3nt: TGTGCCAGCAGCTTAACGGGGGATACGCAGTATTTT; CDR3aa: CASSLTGDTQYF
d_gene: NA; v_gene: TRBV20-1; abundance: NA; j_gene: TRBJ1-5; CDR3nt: TGCAGTGCTAGAGAGCGTCAGCCCCAGCATTTT; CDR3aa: CSARERQPQHF
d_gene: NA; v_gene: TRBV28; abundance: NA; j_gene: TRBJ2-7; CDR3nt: TGTGCCAGCAGCCCTTACAGGGTCCACGAGCAGTACTTC; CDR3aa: CASSPYRVHEQYF
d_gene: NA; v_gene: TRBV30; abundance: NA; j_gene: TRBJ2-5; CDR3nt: TGTGCCTGGGTCCGGGGTCTGCAAGAGACCCAGTACTTC; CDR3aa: CAWVRGLQETQYF
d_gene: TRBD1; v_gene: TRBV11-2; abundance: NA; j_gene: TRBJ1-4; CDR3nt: TGTGCCAGCAGCTCGCAGGGGGTGTCTAATGAAAAACTGTTTTTT; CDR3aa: CASSSQGVSNEKLFF